The rows below give T cell receptor beta chains drawn from one sample of a study of cytomegalovirus exposure and HLA in healthy donors. TCRdb keeps only in-frame clones here, not all; method: immunoSEQ multiplex PCR. The data hold roughly 170,000 clones, with approximately 80% observed a single time. Sequenced input: PBMCs. The receptors were gathered from a man aged 25 to 40 in good health and CMV-seropositive. Each CDR3 is given with its conserved first and last residue. D genes are given only for firm matches. Clone size is stated in some rows and not others, as once, few, many or a class when expanded.

>-|TRBV4-1|-|TRBJ2-3
CASSPRGYRADTQYF
TGCGCCAGCAGCCCTCGGGGGTATAGGGCAGATACGCAGTATTTT
>-|TRBV27|few|TRBJ2-7
CASSPLRTNYEQYF
TGTGCCAGCAGTCCCTTACGGACTAACTACGAGCAGTACTTC
>-|TRBV27|-|TRBJ1-1
CASSPTRRRMNTEAFF
TGTGCCAGCAGTCCAACCAGACGGAGGATGAACACTGAAGCTTTCTTT
>-|TRBV11-3|-|TRBJ1-4
CASSPRASNNEKLFF
TGTGCCAGCAGCCCGAGGGCCAGTAATAATGAAAAACTGTTTTTT
>TRBD1|TRBV27|-|TRBJ1-1
CASSFYRGTEMVNTEAFF
TGTGCCAGCAGTTTCTACAGGGGGACCGAGATGGTGAACACTGAAGCTTTCTTT
>TRBD2|TRBV5-1|-|TRBJ2-5
CASSLGRGGLQTQYF
TGCGCCAGCAGCTTAGGGCGGGGGGGCCTCCAGACCCAGTACTTC
>-|TRBV30|-|TRBJ2-5
CAWRPGTETQYF
TGTGCCTGGAGACCCGGTACGGAGACCCAGTACTTC
>-|TRBV28|once|TRBJ2-3
CASSLRSRGQGSTDTQYF
TGTGCCAGCAGTTTACGGTCACGAGGTCAGGGAAGCACAGATACGCAGTATTTT
>-|TRBV15|-|TRBJ1-4
CATSRESGGNEKLFF
TGTGCCACCAGCAGAGAATCCGGGGGAAATGAAAAACTGTTTTTT
>TRBD1|TRBV7-2|-|TRBJ2-1
CASSADRGRHNEQFF
TGTGCCAGCAGCGCCGACAGGGGGCGCCACAATGAGCAGTTCTTC
>-|TRBV30|-|TRBJ1-3
CAWSGRENSGNTIYF
TGTGCCTGGAGTGGAAGAGAAAACTCTGGAAACACCATATATTTT
>TRBD1|TRBV5-6|-|TRBJ1-2
CASSSAGQGYYGYTF
TGTGCCAGCAGCTCGGCCGGACAGGGCTACTATGGCTACACCTTC
>TRBD1|TRBV5-1|-|TRBJ2-7
CASSLAGTGRYEQYF
TGCGCCAGCAGCTTGGCCGGGACAGGGCGGTACGAGCAGTACTTC
>-|TRBV2|-|TRBJ2-1
CASCAHNEQFF
TGTGCCAGCTGCGCCCACAATGAGCAGTTCTTC
>TRBD1|TRBV11-2|-|TRBJ1-1
CASSLATPGTGAFEAFF
TGTGCCAGCAGCTTAGCGACACCCGGGACAGGGGCTTTTGAAGCTTTCTTT
>TRBD1|TRBV7-7|-|TRBJ2-7
CASSLFPMGQGFYEQYF
TGTGCCAGCAGCTTATTCCCCATGGGACAGGGGTTCTACGAGCAGTACTTC
>TRBD1|TRBV6-5|-|TRBJ2-7
CASSYATGAYEQYF
TGTGCCAGCAGTTACGCGACAGGGGCCTACGAGCAGTACTTC
>-|TRBV6-5|-|TRBJ1-2
CASSSYRVGVGSYTF
TGTGCCAGCAGTTCATACAGGGTTGGGGTGGGCAGCTACACCTTC
>-|TRBV5-6|few|TRBJ1-1
CASSFGTEAFF
TGTGCCAGCAGCTTTGGGACAGAAGCTTTCTTT
>TRBD1|TRBV19|-|TRBJ2-2
CGVGQYGAGELFF
TGTGGGGTGGGACAGTATGGGGCCGGGGAGCTGTTTTTT
>TRBD2|TRBV10-1|-|TRBJ2-3
CASSESSGRGTDTQYF
TGCGCCAGCAGTGAGTCGAGCGGGAGAGGGACAGATACGCAGTATTTT
>-|TRBV6-5|-|TRBJ1-1
CASSRGNTEAFF
TGTGCCAGCAGCAGGGGGAACACTGAAGCTTTCTTT
>-|TRBV7-9|once|TRBJ2-7
CASRPRTRAGEQYF
TGTGCCAGCAGGCCACGGACGAGGGCGGGCGAGCAGTACTTC
>-|TRBV9|-|TRBJ2-5
CASSHPLANQETQYF
TGTGCCAGCAGCCACCCCCTAGCGAACCAAGAGACCCAGTACTTC
>TRBD2|TRBV6-5|-|TRBJ2-2
CASSPGLANTGELFF
TGTGCCAGCAGCCCGGGACTAGCGAACACCGGGGAGCTGTTTTTT
>TRBD2|TRBV5-8|-|TRBJ2-2
CASSLWTSGVNTGELFF
TGTGCCAGCAGCCTTTGGACTAGCGGGGTGAACACCGGGGAGCTGTTTTTT
>-|TRBV15|-|TRBJ1-5
CATSRDLQPQHF
TGTGCCACCAGCAGAGATCTACAGCCCCAGCATTTT
>-|TRBV28|-|TRBJ2-7
CASSFHQKRYEQYF
TGTGCCAGCAGTTTTCACCAGAAGAGGTACGAGCAGTACTTC
>TRBD2|TRBV30|-|TRBJ2-7
CAWSSLAGVFSEQYF
TGTGCCTGGAGTTCTCTAGCGGGAGTCTTCTCCGAGCAGTACTTC
>TRBD2|TRBV4-2|-|TRBJ2-1
CASSQGTSGIGEQFF
TGTGCCAGCAGCCAAGGGACTAGCGGAATTGGCGAGCAGTTCTTC